This TCR beta chain was identified in a study of shared clonotypes between healthy human individuals. TCRdb's copy holds only in-frame clones and misses some; the assay was immunoSEQ multiplex PCR. The sample carries more than 2 million clones, 85% to 95% recorded once. Germline values: CDR1 SGHTA, CDR2 FQGNSA. With V trimmed by 3 bases and J by 2 bases, 4 bases remained unmatched. This CDR3 is 15 amino acids long. V usage is TRBV7-2 and J usage is TRBJ2-5, with 9 nucleotides matching TRBD2. The clonotype originates from a man between 18 and 35 years old in good health. Sequenced: naive CD4+ T cells sorted from blood. Subset: CD45RA+ positively selected. The CDR3 here is CASSLRGGQQETQYF. The CDR3 coding sequence is TGTGCCAGCAGCTTGCGGGGGGGACAACAAGAGACCCAGTACTTC.